These 25 T cell receptor beta chains originate from one sample sequenced in a study of T-cell memory formation after mild COVID-19. MiXCR was run by TCRdb on the 5' RACE reads, yielding one entry per CDR3 protein. The sample consists of about 170,000 distinct CDR3 sequences, 10% to 15% of them appearing once. Sequencing was carried out using PBMCs or a T cell subset sorted from them (not recorded which). Receptors originate from a man younger than 35 who had mild COVID-19 (a few samples of this study predate the infection). Cell type and time point are not known.

This clonotype was picked up a small number of times. V is TRBV4-3 and J is TRBJ1-6, with TRBD1 identical over 8 bases. CDR3 length: 14 amino acids. Germline-derived CDR1 and CDR2 are LGHNA and YSLEER. The trim removed 4 bases at V and 7 bases at J, leaving 3 bases unmatched. The DNA of the CDR3 is TGCGCCAGCAGCCCGGACAGGGCCAATTCACCCCTCCACTTT. Its protein is CASSPDRANSPLHF.

This clonotype was found a few times. The J gene is TRBJ1-2, the V gene TRBV12-3 or TRBV12-4, with a weak D call TRBD1 (5 bases). There are 14 residues in the CDR3. V was trimmed by 7 bases and J by 2 bases, leaving 14 bases between them. CDR3 DNA: TGTGCCAGCACCGACAGTTCCTTCAACTATGGCTACACCTTC. This encodes CASTDSSFNYGYTF.

The chain carries TRBV24-1 and TRBJ2-2, with D perhaps matching TRBD1 (6 bases). Trimming removed 3 bases from V and 1 base from J, with 14 bases in between. CDR1 KGHDR and CDR2 SFDVKD come from the germline V gene. The CDR3 extends over 17 amino acids. The CDR3 here is CATSDGPGVLNTGELFF. The CDR3 nucleotides are TGTGCCACCAGTGATGGTCCAGGGGTATTGAACACCGGGGAGCTGTTTTTT.

The chain couples TRBV12-3 or TRBV12-4 to TRBJ1-6, with unresolved D. CDR3 size: 12 residues. The V and J ends lost 6 bases and 7 bases respectively, with 7 bases between them. The CDR3 DNA is TGTGCCAGCAGCTTGGGGAATTCACCCCTCCACTTT. Protein sequence: CASSLGNSPLHF.

The sample holds many counts of this clonotype. This chain joins TRBV29-1 and TRBJ1-1, with D perhaps TRBD1 (5 bases). Germline V lookup: CDR1 SQVTM, CDR2 ANQGSEA. The CDR3 is 13 amino acids. Trimming removed 8 bases from V and 1 base from J, with 14 bases in between. The CDR3 nucleotides read TGCAGCACAGTGGCAGGGTGGAACACTGAAGCTTTCTTT. Translated, it gives CSTVAGWNTEAFF.

The chain employs TRBV9 and TRBJ2-1, with a weak D call TRBD1 (6 bases). The ends were cut back, 3 bases at V and 3 bases at J, with 7 bases in the middle. Germline CDR1 is SGDLS and CDR2 is YYNGEE. The CDR3 is made up of 13 amino acids. The CDR3 region is CASSGDNYNEQFF. The CDR3 bases are TGTGCCAGCAGCGGGGACAACTACAATGAGCAGTTCTTC.

The sample holds a few counts of this clonotype. The genes are TRBV6-6 and TRBJ1-1; TRBD1 agrees at 11 bases. J was trimmed by 5 bases and V by 0 bases; bases with no gene match: 2. Germline V gene sequence: CDR1 MNHNY, CDR2 SVGAGI (reference sequence). The CDR3 spans 15 residues. Here the CDR3 DNA reads TGTGCCAGCAGTTACTCCGGGACAGGGGGGACTGAAGCTTTCTTT. Its translation: CASSYSGTGGTEAFF.

This clonotype has more than one count but fewer than ten. The CDR3 DNA reads as TGCAGCGTTGTTAGAGGGGGGAAAGAGACCCAGTACTTC. This sequence encodes CSVVRGGKETQYF. The chain uses TRBV29-1 and TRBJ2-5; D could derive from TRBD1 or TRBD2 (6 bases each). CDR1 is SQVTM, CDR2 ANQGSEA, per germline. This CDR3 region has 13 residues. V lost 4 bases and J lost 3, with 12 bases in between.

This clonotype was counted a few times. This chain links TRBV5-1 with TRBJ2-5, with TRBD2 as a possible D gene (5 bases). CDR3 size: 13 residues. Germline CDR1 reads SGHRS; CDR2 reads YFSETQ. Trimming left V 8 bases short and J 1 base short, with 12 bases between. The CDR3, as DNA: TGCGCCAGTCGGCCGGGGTTCCAAGAGACCCAGTACTTC. Protein product: CASRPGFQETQYF. Combining the CDR3 with reference TRBV5-1 and TRBJ2-5 gives the whole variable domain KAGVTQTPRYLIKTRGQQVTLSCSPISGHRSVSWYQQTPGQGLQFLFEYFSETQRNKGNFPGRFSGRQFSNSRSEMNVSTLELGDSALYLCASRPGFQETQYFGPGTRLLVL.

CDR3 bases: TGCAGTGCTAGTCCTGCAGGGGGCGAAGGCTATGGCTACACCTTC. It specifies CSASPAGGEGYGYTF. This sequence joins TRBV20-1 and TRBJ1-2, with 8 bases aligning to TRBD1. Germline CDR1 DFQATT, CDR2 SNEGSKA (reference sequence). CDR3 length: 15 residues. After removal of 3 bases from V and 4 bases from J, the junction contained 10 bases not matched to a gene.

V and J are TRBV18 and TRBJ1-1; D call uncertain. CDR1 and CDR2 (germline): KGHSH, LQKENI. Trimming left V 8 bases short and J 4 bases short, with 26 bases between. The CDR3 consists of 17 residues. CDR3 bases: TGTGCCAGCACCCCCCGGGAAGGCAACCTAGGGAGCACTGAAGCTTTCTTT. Translating gives CASTPREGNLGSTEAFF.

This chain uses TRBV28 with TRBJ1-2; TRBD1 matches 7 bases. The V segment lost 2 bases and the J segment 4 bases; nucleotides outside the gene matches: 7. CDR1 is MDHEN and CDR2 is SYDVKM in the germline V gene. The CDR3 sequence is 15 residues long. The CDR3, as DNA: TGTGCCAGCAGTTTACCCAGACAGGGCGCCTATGGCTACACCTTC. It yields the protein CASSLPRQGAYGYTF.

The sample holds a few counts of this clonotype. The chain combines TRBV4-2 with TRBJ2-5; 13 nucleotides line up with TRBD2. V shed 3 bases and J 7 bases; nucleotides not matched to a gene: 5. CDR1 is LGHNA, CDR2 YNFKEQ, per germline. The CDR3 contains 15 residues. CDR3 coding DNA: TGTGCCAGCAGCCAGACGCGGACTAGCGGGGGGACCCAGTACTTC. Encoded protein: CASSQTRTSGGTQYF.

This clonotype was observed at least ten times. The gene calls are TRBV12-3 or TRBV12-4 and TRBJ1-1; D uncertain. The CDR3 sequence is 14 residues long. V was trimmed by 5 bases and J by 3 bases, leaving 13 bases between them. The CDR3 region has the DNA TGTGCCAGCAGTCCTGAGGTGTCTTACACTGAAGCTTTCTTT. Translation: CASSPEVSYTEAFF.

This clonotype has ten or more counts. The chain carries TRBV20-1 and TRBJ2-1; 7 bases map to TRBD1. Germline CDR1 reads DFQATT; CDR2 reads SNEGSKA (reference sequence). Losses at the gene ends were 5 bases for V and 3 bases for J; bases not matched to a gene: 10. The length of the CDR3 is 15 residues. The DNA of the CDR3 is TGCAGTGCTCTTCCAGGGGGAACCCTCTACAATGAGCAGTTCTTC. Translating gives CSALPGGTLYNEQFF.

This clonotype was observed a few times. The V call is TRBV7-8, the J call TRBJ1-3; TRBD1 might be the D (5 bases). The CDR3 runs 15 residues. Germline-derived CDR1 and CDR2 are SGHVS and FQNEAQ. V shed 3 bases and J shed 2 bases, with 11 bases lying between them. CDR3 region: CASSFPRGTGNTIYF. CDR3 nucleotides: TGTGCCAGCAGCTTCCCGCGGGGGACTGGAAACACCATATATTTT.

The gene calls are TRBV6-1 and TRBJ1-1, with D perhaps matching TRBD1 (5 bases). V lost 2 bases to trimming and J lost 5 bases, with 9 bases between them. This CDR3 is 13 amino acids long. Per the germline V gene, CDR1 is MNHNS and CDR2 is SASEGT. CDR3: CASSEKGDTEAFF. The CDR3 coding sequence is TGTGCCAGCAGTGAAAAAGGGGATACTGAAGCTTTCTTT.

The chain joins TRBV5-4 to TRBJ2-2; 7 bases fit TRBD2. The CDR3 extends over 16 amino acids. Germline CDR1 SGHNT, CDR2 YYREEE (reference sequence). The trim removed 4 bases at V and 2 bases at J, leaving 8 bases unmatched. The CDR3: CASSQLRGDNTGELFF. In DNA, the CDR3 is TGTGCCAGCAGCCAGCTACGGGGGGATAACACCGGGGAGCTGTTTTTT.

The rearrangement links TRBV7-6 to TRBJ2-2, with 12 bases lining up with TRBD1. Germline V gene lookup returns CDR1 SGHVS and CDR2 FNYEAQ. V lost 4 bases, J lost 3 bases, and 15 bases stayed unmatched. This CDR3 spans 20 amino acids. The CDR3 bases are TGTGCCAGCAGCTCCGTCCCAACCGGGACAGGGGGCCGATACACCGGGGAGCTGTTTTTT. Amino acids: CASSSVPTGTGGRYTGELFF.

This clonotype was found a few times. This chain connects TRBV10-3 to TRBJ1-6; D gene ambiguous. Trimming cost V 0 bases and J 6 bases, with 9 bases left between them. The germline CDR1 and CDR2 sequences are ENHRY and SYGVKD. The CDR3 length is 15 residues. The CDR3, as DNA: TGTGCCATCAGTGAGTCGATCCGGGGTAATTCACCCCTCCACTTT. Protein product: CAISESIRGNSPLHF.

The chain combines TRBV6-5 with TRBJ2-7; 7 bases match TRBD2. V lost 6 bases and J lost 3; bases outside the gene matches: 5. Per germline, CDR1 MNHEY and CDR2 SVGAGI. CDR3 size: 13 residues. CDR3 protein: CASSAGGGYEQYV. The CDR3 DNA is TGTGCCAGCAGCGCCGGCGGGGGCTACGAGCAGTACGTC.

This clonotype appeared many times. The J gene is TRBJ1-2, the V gene TRBV7-3; tentatively, D is TRBD1 (5 bases). In germline, CDR1 is SGHTA, CDR2 FQGTGA. Trimming took 5 bases from V and 4 from J, leaving 14 bases between them. The CDR3 totals 14 residues. This CDR3 is CASSPGGGGYGYTF. CDR3 coding DNA: TGTGCCAGCAGCCCTGGGGGTGGTGGCTATGGCTACACCTTC.

This clonotype was counted between two and nine times. The V and J genes are TRBV7-2 and TRBJ2-7, with TRBD1 as a possible D gene (6 bases). Germline-derived CDR1 and CDR2 are SGHTA and FQGNSA. The CDR3 is 14 residues long. V gave up 5 bases and J gave up 2 bases, with 13 bases separating them. The CDR3 protein is CASSRQTGPYEQYF. For the CDR3, the DNA is TGTGCCAGCAGCCGGCAGACAGGACCCTACGAGCAGTACTTC.

The rearrangement uses TRBV2 and TRBJ1-2; possible D gene TRBD1, 6 bases. Germline V gene lookup returns CDR1 SNHLY and CDR2 FYNNEI. This CDR3 spans 14 amino acids. V lost 5 bases and J lost 0, with 10 bases in between. DNA for the CDR3: TGTGCCAGCAGTTCAGGGGTAGCTAACTATGGCTACACCTTC. It specifies CASSSGVANYGYTF. The whole variable domain, remainder taken from reference TRBV2 and TRBJ1-2, is EPEVTQTPSHQVTQMGQEVILRCVPISNHLYFYWYRQILGQKVEFLVSFYNNEISEKSEIFDDQFSVERPDGSNFTLKIRSTKLEDSAMYFCASSSGVANYGYTFGSGTRLTVV.

The rearrangement uses TRBV5-1 and TRBJ2-3; D gene uncertain. V was shortened by 4 bases and J by 3 bases, with 9 bases between the two germline ends. The germline V gene encodes CDR1 SGHRS and CDR2 YFSETQ. This CDR3 is built from 13 residues. In nucleotides, the CDR3 is TGCGCCAGCAGCCCCGGACCTACAGATACGCAGTATTTT. The encoded protein is CASSPGPTDTQYF.